The following is a T cell receptor beta chain sequence with its context. Antigen unknown. This CDR3 spans 14 amino acids. The germline V and J ends were trimmed by 6 bases and 2 bases, with 10 bases remaining between them. Germline V gene sequence: CDR1 MNHNS, CDR2 SASEGT. The sample belongs to a study of T cell clones after liver transplantation. About the study: Timepoints were pre-transplant, pre-withdrawal, and after withdrawal was completed or failed.

This table comes from immunoSEQ multiplex PCR, and its TCRdb copy is limited to in-frame clones, with some not included. The sample has some 59,000 clones; over 70% are singletons. The study, taken as a whole, reports: The donor-reactive repertoire was only partly measurable in a couple of subjects, lacking donor cells.

CD3+CD4+ and CD3+CD8+ cells were FACS-sorted from thawed unstimulated PBMCs. Sequencing was performed on CD4+ T cells from blood, taken before liver transplant. The V and J genes are TRBV6-1 and TRBJ2-2; perhaps TRBD2 as D (5 bases). This TCR was sampled from a human donor who received a liver transplant. The CDR3 region has the DNA TGTGCCAGCAGAGCGGCCACCAACACCGGGGAGCTGTTTTTT. Its protein is CASRAATNTGELFF.